The source of this T cell receptor beta chain is a study of cytomegalovirus exposure and HLA in healthy donors. Study-wide results and caveats: In the 90 to 150 validation repertoires, approximately 94% of cluster scores exceeded 0, per a later analysis. Rarity marked most TCR sequences, yet some public TCRs occurred in many donors. Altogether, 150 to 200 TCR beta chains were recorded as cytomegalovirus-associated.

Trimming removed 4 bases at V and 6 bases at J, with 7 bases between. The germline V gene encodes CDR1 MNHNS and CDR2 SASEGT. This CDR3 is built from 13 residues. As for this clone: The antigen remains undetermined.

Method: immunoSEQ multiplex PCR; TCRdb's copy keeps in-frame clones and lacks some. The sample carries about 330,000 clones, roughly nine tenths recorded once. The chain uses TRBV6-1 and TRBJ2-6; D is undetermined. The origin of this receptor is a woman aged 25 to 39 in good health and CMV-seropositive. Source material: PBMCs. CDR3 loop: CASSVSQANVLTF. In nucleotides, the CDR3 is TGTGCCAGCAGTGTAAGTCAGGCCAACGTCCTGACTTTC.